One sample yielded the 27 T cell receptor beta chains listed below, sequenced in a study of metastatic and nonmetastatic thyroid tumors. TCRdb re-called the PCR reads with MiXCR. The table records about 32,000 clones, over 15% of them present only once. All patients were untreated before thyroid surgery. The sequenced sample was blood. Every receptor here comes from a female donor with papillary thyroid cancer or a benign thyroid nodule (not recorded which). Some clones in this sample may be carry-over from other donors' samples.

This clone is judged medium-sized. This chain uses TRBV12-3 or TRBV12-4 with TRBJ2-1, with TRBD1 matching over 7 bases. J gave up 3 bases and V 6 bases, and 5 bases lay outside the gene matches. This CDR3 is built from 14 residues. For the CDR3, the DNA is TGTGCCAGCAGGGGGACAGTAGACTACAATGAGCAGTTCTTC. It encodes CASRGTVDYNEQFF.

This clone was counted at least ten times. The gene calls are TRBV5-5 and TRBJ1-6; D gene uncertain. Germline V CDR1 and CDR2: SGHKS, YYEKEE (reference sequence). The CDR3 is made up of 14 amino acids. Trimming cost V 0 bases and J 7 bases, with 8 bases left between them. The chain's CDR3 is CASSLVARNSPLHF. For the CDR3, the DNA is TGTGCCAGCAGCTTGGTGGCCAGGAATTCACCCCTCCACTTT.

J is TRBJ2-1 and V is TRBV30; 11 bases match TRBD2. The CDR3 contains 16 residues. V lost 4 bases and J lost 2; bases outside the gene matches: 7. Germline V lookup: CDR1 GTSNPN, CDR2 SVGIG (reference sequence). CDR3 region: CAWNDQTSGTYNEQFF. In nucleotides, the CDR3 is TGTGCCTGGAACGATCAGACTAGCGGGACCTACAATGAGCAGTTCTTC.

The gene calls are TRBV3-1 and TRBJ2-3, with 7 bases lining up with TRBD2. Germline V gene sequence: CDR1 LGHDT, CDR2 YNNKEL (reference sequence). This CDR3 has 16 residues. V dropped 5 bases and J dropped 2; count of bases not matched to a gene: 10. The CDR3 bases are TGTGCCAGCAGCGCACACCCGACTAGCACCACAGATACGCAGTATTTT. Its protein product is CASSAHPTSTTDTQYF.

This clone was recorded at least ten times. The chain has TRBV19 and TRBJ1-1; maybe TRBD1 (6 bases). Germline CDR1 is LNHDA and CDR2 is SQIVND (reference sequence). The length of the CDR3 is 12 residues. Trimming took off 7 bases at V and 3 bases at J, with 9 bases between the two ends. CDR3 in DNA: TGTGCCAGTATCCGGGGGCACACTGAAGCTTTCTTT. It translates to CASIRGHTEAFF.

The V gene is TRBV5-5, the J gene TRBJ2-1, with D possibly called TRBD1 or TRBD2 (5 bases each). This CDR3 comprises 11 residues. Trimming removed 3 bases from V and 7 bases from J, with 5 bases in between. The germline V gene encodes CDR1 SGHKS and CDR2 YYEKEE (reference sequence). The CDR3 reads CASSWGNEQFF. DNA of the CDR3: TGTGCCAGCAGCTGGGGGAATGAGCAGTTCTTC.

This rearrangement joins TRBV30 to TRBJ2-2, with D possibly being TRBD2 (5 bases). Trimming left V 0 bases short and J 8 bases short, with 13 bases between. The V gene's germline CDR1 is GTSNPN and CDR2 SVGIG (reference sequence). This CDR3 has 14 amino acids. The CDR3 DNA reads TGTGCCTGGAGTGTACTGACAAAGCGGGGGGAGCTGTTTTTT. Protein product: CAWSVLTKRGELFF.

This clone was seen repeatedly, ten times or more. V and J are TRBV7-6 and TRBJ2-1; 7 positions agree with TRBD2. Losses at the gene ends were 3 bases for V and 7 bases for J; bases not matched to a gene: 6. The CDR3 totals 14 residues. Germline V gene sequence: CDR1 SGHVS, CDR2 FNYEAQ. CDR3 bases: TGTGCCAGCAGCTTCCAGGGACTACCTAATGAGCAGTTCTTC. Protein: CASSFQGLPNEQFF. Filled out from reference TRBV7-6 and TRBJ2-1, the complete variable domain reads GAGVSQSPRYKVTKRGQDVALRCDPISGHVSLYWYRQALGQGPEFLTYFNYEAQQDKSGLPNDRFSAERPEGSISTLTIQRTEQRDSAMYRCASSFQGLPNEQFFGPGTRLTVL.

J is TRBJ2-7 and V is TRBV4-1; D not certain. V was cut by 0 bases and J by 4 bases, with 16 bases left in between. Germline lookup yields CDR1 MGHRA and CDR2 YSYEKL. This CDR3 region has 16 residues. Here the CDR3 DNA reads TGCGCCAGCAGCCAAGATCAGCCCATGAGATATTACGAGCAGTACTTC. Translating gives CASSQDQPMRYYEQYF.

This clone rates as medium-sized (0.01 to 0.1%). CDR3 residues: CASRDQGAQGYTF. In nucleotides, the CDR3 is TGTGCCAGCAGAGACCAGGGGGCTCAGGGCTACACCTTC. The chain recombines TRBV6-1 with TRBJ1-2, with 8 bases aligning to TRBD1. V lost 6 bases to trimming and J lost 8 bases; unmatched junction nucleotides: 8. The CDR3 consists of 13 residues. Per germline, CDR1 MNHNS and CDR2 SASEGT.

This clone was detected many times. J is TRBJ2-2 and V is TRBV9, with D tentatively TRBD1 or TRBD2 (5 bases each). With 0 bases removed from V and 9 bases from J, the gap between germline ends came to 9 bases. The germline CDR1 and CDR2 sequences are SGDLS and YYNGEE. This CDR3 has 13 amino acids. CDR3 nucleotide sequence: TGTGCCAGCAGCGTAGCTGGGGGACGGGAGCTGTTTTTT. Translation: CASSVAGGRELFF.

The rearrangement joins TRBV10-1 to TRBJ2-7, with 10 bases matching TRBD1. Germline loops: CDR1 WNHNN, CDR2 SYGVQD (reference sequence). Trimming cost V 7 bases and J 2 bases; bases outside gene matches: 5. The CDR3 has 14 amino acids. CDR3 coding DNA: TGCGCCAGCAACTCGACAGGGGGCCCCTACGAGCAGTACTTC. Amino acid sequence: CASNSTGGPYEQYF.

Notes on this clone: A read error is likely, as this CDR3 ends without the conserved phenylalanine or tryptophan. The chain is built from TRBV2 and TRBJ1-1; a possible D gene is TRBD1 (5 bases). V lost 5 bases and J 7 bases, leaving 14 bases between the germline ends. Germline CDR1 reads SNHLY; CDR2 reads FYNNEI. This CDR3 spans 13 amino acids. CDR3: CASSFQGAGEAFV. The CDR3 bases are TGTGCCAGCAGTTTCCAGGGTGCAGGTGAAGCTTTCGTT.

This clone was observed at least ten times. CDR3 amino acids: CASTEQSLGTQYF. In DNA form, the CDR3 reads TGTGCCAGCACCGAACAGTCCTTGGGGACCCAGTACTTC. The rearrangement uses TRBV2 and TRBJ2-5; no clear D gene. CDR3 length: 13 amino acids. CDR1 and CDR2 from the germline V gene are SNHLY and FYNNEI. Trimming shortened V by 7 bases and J by 7 bases, and 16 bases separated the two germline ends.

The V and J genes are TRBV20-1 and TRBJ2-7, with 11 nucleotides matching TRBD2. Germline V gene data show CDR1 as DFQATT and CDR2 as SNEGSKA (reference sequence). V trimming: 5 bases; J trimming: 2 bases; junction bases outside the gene matches: 14. The CDR3 covers 17 residues. CDR3 bases: TGCAGTGCTCGAGGACCCTGTACTAGCGGGGGCCCCTACGAGCAGTACTTC. Protein product: CSARGPCTSGGPYEQYF.

This clone was counted ten times or more. The genes are TRBV6-5 and TRBJ2-1; tentatively, D is TRBD2 (7 bases). The CDR3 has 16 residues. Trimming removed 0 bases from V and 7 bases from J, with 16 bases in between. Germline lookup yields CDR1 MNHEY and CDR2 SVGAGI. Here the CDR3 reads CASSYSEGGGRNEQFF. The CDR3 nucleotides read TGTGCCAGCAGTTACTCCGAGGGAGGGGGACGAAATGAGCAGTTCTTC.

This clone appeared many times. The chain links TRBV11-3 to TRBJ1-4; D may be TRBD1 (5 bases). From germline, CDR1 is SGHNT and CDR2 YENEEA. The CDR3 extends over 15 amino acids. V was clipped by 5 bases and J by 3 bases, with 13 bases between them. DNA for the CDR3: TGTGCCAGCAGCCCCCCGGGGGGACCTAATGAAAAACTGTTTTTT. This encodes CASSPPGGPNEKLFF.

The sample holds many counts of this clone. The chain uses TRBV12-3 or TRBV12-4 and TRBJ1-5, with TRBD1 matching over 9 bases. The CDR3 runs 15 residues. Trimming at V came to 6 bases and at J to 2 bases, leaving 5 bases not matched to a gene. CDR3 coding DNA: TGTGCCAGCAGCATACAGGGGGCCGGCAATCAGCCCCAGCATTTT. It encodes CASSIQGAGNQPQHF.

Many counts were recorded for this clone. This chain connects TRBV5-1 to TRBJ2-3; TRBD2 matches 10 bases. The V gene's germline CDR1 is SGHRS and CDR2 YFSETQ. The CDR3 has 16 residues. J lost 4 bases, V lost 0 bases, and 5 bases had no gene match. The CDR3 spells CASSLATSGVADTQYF. CDR3 nucleotides: TGCGCCAGCAGCTTGGCAACTAGCGGGGTAGCAGATACGCAGTATTTT.

This clone was picked up many times. CDR3: CASSRGDEAFF. In DNA form, the CDR3 reads TGTGCCAGCAGCCGGGGGGATGAAGCTTTCTTT. The chain is built from TRBV25-1 and TRBJ1-1; tentatively, D is TRBD1 (5 bases). Germline V lookup: CDR1 MGHDK, CDR2 SYGVNS. The CDR3 is 11 residues long. The V end lost 6 bases, the J end lost 7 bases, and 9 bases lay between the germline ends.

This clone was detected many times. Germline is not matched at one junction end, which may reflect a read error. The V and J genes are TRBV11-2 and TRBJ2-7; perhaps TRBD1 as D (6 bases). Germline V lookup: CDR1 SGHAT, CDR2 FQNNGV. The CDR3 runs to 12 residues. CDR3 sequence: CASSSEGVLNIF. The CDR3 region has the DNA TGTGCCAGCAGCTCCGAGGGGGTCCTCAACATCTTC.

The sample holds many counts of this clone. The chain combines TRBV28 with TRBJ1-2, with 8 bases that match TRBD1. Trimming took 10 bases from V and 1 from J; bases not matched to a gene: 14. Per germline, CDR1 MDHEN and CDR2 SYDVKM. The CDR3 is 16 amino acids. CDR3: CATAKRQGPINYGYTF. CDR3 bases: TGTGCCACGGCAAAGCGACAGGGGCCCATTAACTATGGCTACACCTTC.

In its sample, this clone was seen many times. Given a much more abundant clone one base away, this may be a read error. This rearrangement joins TRBV2 to TRBJ1-2; D may be TRBD1 (6 bases). Germline loops: CDR1 SNHLY, CDR2 FYNNEI. The V end lost 11 bases, the J end lost 4 bases, and 20 bases lay between the germline ends. The CDR3 extends over 14 amino acids. CDR3 sequence reads: CAGPKGGGAYGYTF. The CDR3 region has the DNA TGTGCCGGCCCCAAGGGGGGGGGGGCCTATGGCTACACCTTC.

This clone was seen ten or more times. This chain connects TRBV7-6 to TRBJ1-1; 10 bases map to TRBD1. In germline, CDR1 is SGHVS, CDR2 FNYEAQ. The V gene end was trimmed by 5 bases and the J gene end by 3 bases; junction bases not matched to a gene: 9. CDR3 length: 16 amino acids. The CDR3 sequence is CASSQVPGQGHTEAFF. CDR3 nucleotides: TGTGCCAGCAGCCAGGTCCCGGGACAGGGGCACACTGAAGCTTTCTTT.

About this clone: Given a much more abundant clone one base away, this may be a read error. This chain joins TRBV27 and TRBJ2-7; 9 nucleotides match TRBD2. Germline V gene data show CDR1 as MNHEY and CDR2 as SMNVEV (reference sequence). V shed 3 bases and J 3 bases; nucleotides not matched to a gene: 9. The CDR3 has 16 residues. The CDR3 reads CASSLNSGSPHYEQYF. CDR3 sequence (DNA): TGTGCCAGCAGTTTGAATAGCGGGAGCCCTCACTACGAGCAGTACTTC.

There are many counts of this clone. The V call is TRBV19, the J call TRBJ2-1; no definite D call. Trimming pared 3 bases from V and 8 bases from J, leaving 8 bases between. Germline assignment: CDR1 LNHDA and CDR2 SQIVND (reference sequence). The CDR3 loop spans 12 amino acids. CDR3 protein: CASSIRRDEQFF. The DNA of the CDR3 is TGTGCCAGTAGTATCCGTAGGGATGAGCAGTTCTTC.

This clone showed up many times. The chain joins TRBV11-2 to TRBJ1-2, with D perhaps TRBD1 (6 bases). V was cut by 8 bases and J by 8 bases, with 21 bases left in between. There are 14 residues in the CDR3. Per germline, CDR1 SGHAT and CDR2 FQNNGV. The CDR3 coding sequence is TGTGCCAGCGGCGTTACAGGGAACCCCGGGGGCTACACCTTC. This translates into CASGVTGNPGGYTF. Variable domain in full (rest from reference TRBV11-2 and TRBJ1-2): EAGVAQSPRYKIIEKRQSVAFWCNPISGHATLYWYQQILGQGPKLLIQFQNNGVVDDSQLPKDRFSAERLKGVDSTLKIQPAKLEDSAVYLCASGVTGNPGGYTFGSGTRLTVV.